Only a few counts were recorded for the clone carrying this T cell receptor beta chain. This sample is part of a study of patients and donors after allogeneic stem cell transplantation. The CDR3 is made up of 15 amino acids. The germline V gene has CDR1 SGHTA and CDR2 FQGNSA. The V end was cut by 0 bases, the J end by 6 bases, with 13 bases between. Via MiXCR, TCRdb re-called the RT-PCR reads, giving one row per CDR3 protein. The sample contains approximately 200,000 distinct CDR3 sequences, roughly 15% of which appear only once. Input material: blood, either unsorted or a sorted T cell fraction (not recorded which). The TCR was taken from a human donor who was either an allogeneic HSCT recipient or a stem cell or donor lymphocyte infusion donor (not recorded which). It is not recorded whose cells these are; they may come from a transplant donor. V gene TRBV7-2 combines with J gene TRBJ2-3; TRBD1 or TRBD2 may be the D gene (5 bases each). CDR3 coding DNA: TGTGCCAGCAGCTTAGCGCGGGCGACAGCGGATACGCAGTATTTT. It yields the protein CASSLARATADTQYF.